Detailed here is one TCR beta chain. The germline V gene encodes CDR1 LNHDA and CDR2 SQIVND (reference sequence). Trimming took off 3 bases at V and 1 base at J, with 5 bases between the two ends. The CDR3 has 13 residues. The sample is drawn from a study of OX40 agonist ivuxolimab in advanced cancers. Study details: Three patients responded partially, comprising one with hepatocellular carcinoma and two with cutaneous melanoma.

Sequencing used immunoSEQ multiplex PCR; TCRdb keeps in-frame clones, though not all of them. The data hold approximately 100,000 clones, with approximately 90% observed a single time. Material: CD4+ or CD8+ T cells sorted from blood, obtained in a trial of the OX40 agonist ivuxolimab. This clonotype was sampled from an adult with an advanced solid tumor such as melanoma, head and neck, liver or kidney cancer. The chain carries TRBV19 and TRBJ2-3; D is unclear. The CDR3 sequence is CASSMSRTDTQYF. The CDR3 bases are TGTGCCAGTAGTATGTCCCGCACAGATACGCAGTATTTT.